This passage covers 20 T cell receptor beta chains from one sample sequenced in a study of a mutant IDH1 vaccine in newly diagnosed glioma. Using immunoSEQ multiplex PCR, the repertoire was profiled, and TCRdb retains in-frame clones only, with some absent. The sample consists of tens of thousands of clones, about 80% of them appearing once. Time point given: baseline, week 1 (first vaccination visit). Treatment described: pre-vaccination baseline after standard-of-care therapy. The sequenced sample was PBMCs, obtained from a glioma patient treated with radiotherapy, temozolomide or both. These receptors came from a woman between 35 and 50 years old with glioma.

This clone was found a few times. The chain has TRBV19 and TRBJ2-1; 14 bases align to TRBD2. The ends lost 1 base at V and 8 bases at J; junction bases unmatched: 1. The CDR3 extends over 15 amino acids. The germline V gene has CDR1 LNHDA and CDR2 SQIVND (reference sequence). This chain's CDR3 is CASSIGTSGRYEQFF. The CDR3 DNA is TGTGCCAGTAGTATAGGGACTAGCGGGAGGTATGAGCAGTTCTTC.

V is TRBV6-5 and J is TRBJ1-1; unclear D gene. CDR1 and CDR2 from the germline V gene are MNHEY and SVGAGI. Trimming left V 5 bases short and J 11 bases short, with 21 bases between. The CDR3 totals 14 residues. CDR3 amino acids: CASSARSLVRQAFF. The CDR3 bases are TGTGCCAGCAGTGCCCGGTCGCTCGTCCGGCAGGCTTTCTTT.

This chain links TRBV7-6 with TRBJ1-1, with a weak D call TRBD1 (5 bases). Trimming took off 1 base at V and 4 bases at J, with 10 bases between the two ends. Looked up from germline, CDR1 is SGHVS and CDR2 is FNYEAQ. The CDR3 is 14 residues long. In nucleotides, the CDR3 is TGTGCCAGCAGCTTAGGCCAGGGAGTCACTGAAGCTTTCTTT. Its protein product is CASSLGQGVTEAFF.

V usage is TRBV15 and J usage is TRBJ1-5; D may be TRBD1 (5 bases). Germline V gene lookup returns CDR1 LNHNV and CDR2 YYDKDF (reference sequence). The CDR3 consists of 17 residues. The V end was cut by 3 bases, the J end by 0 bases, with 15 bases between. This chain's CDR3 is CATSRAGTAYSNQPQHF. The CDR3 region has the DNA TGTGCCACCAGCAGGGCCGGGACGGCTTATAGCAATCAGCCCCAGCATTTT.

This clone was recorded once. The chain recombines TRBV19 with TRBJ2-3, with 11 bases aligning to TRBD2. Germline CDR1 is LNHDA and CDR2 is SQIVND (reference sequence). V gave up 1 base and J gave up 1 base; unmatched junction bases: 1. This CDR3 contains 16 residues. CDR3 protein: CASSIGGLAGTDTQYF. CDR3 nucleotide sequence: TGTGCCAGTAGTATAGGGGGACTAGCGGGCACAGATACGCAGTATTTT.

The V gene is TRBV5-1, the J gene TRBJ2-7; D uncertain. Trimming cost V 1 base and J 5 bases, with 13 bases left between them. The CDR3 contains 14 residues. Germline CDR1 reads SGHRS; CDR2 reads YFSETQ. DNA of the CDR3: TGCGCCAGCAGCTTGCGAGCCCGTCAGGACGAGCAGTACTTC. This gives the protein CASSLRARQDEQYF.

This clone was counted between two and nine times. J is TRBJ1-5 and V is TRBV19; no clear D. Per the germline V gene, CDR1 is LNHDA and CDR2 is SQIVND (reference sequence). Trimming took 3 bases from V and 6 from J, leaving 9 bases between them. The CDR3 spans 13 residues. CDR3 in amino acids: CASSMWAGQPQHF. DNA for the CDR3: TGTGCCAGTAGTATGTGGGCAGGTCAGCCCCAGCATTTT.

The rearrangement links TRBV9 to TRBJ1-5, with a possible D match to TRBD1 (5 bases). The V and J ends lost 6 bases and 0 bases respectively, with 10 bases between them. There are 14 residues in the CDR3. In germline, CDR1 is SGDLS, CDR2 YYNGEE. CDR3 region: CASNGGNSNQPQHF. CDR3 bases: TGTGCCAGCAACGGGGGGAATAGCAATCAGCCCCAGCATTTT.

V gene TRBV25-1 combines with J gene TRBJ2-3; D gene unclear. The germline V gene encodes CDR1 MGHDK and CDR2 SYGVNS. V lost 2 bases and J lost 5, with 2 bases in between. The length of the CDR3 is 11 residues. CDR3 nucleotide sequence: TGTGCCAGCAGTGAAGGAGATACGCAGTATTTT. Encoded protein: CASSEGDTQYF.

This rearrangement joins TRBV6-5 to TRBJ1-2; D might be TRBD1 (6 bases). The V and J ends lost 2 bases and 8 bases respectively, with 21 bases between them. The CDR3 spans 16 residues. Germline V gene data show CDR1 as MNHEY and CDR2 as SVGAGI. CDR3 coding DNA: TGTGCCAGCAGTTACCGTATAACAGGGCTCGGAGACGGCTACACCTTC. Amino acid sequence: CASSYRITGLGDGYTF.

This clone was picked up a small number of times. Germline is not matched at one junction end, which may reflect a read error. Written as DNA, the CDR3 is TGCAGCGTTGGAGTAAACACTGAAGCTTTTTTT. As protein: CSVGVNTEAFF. The genes are TRBV29-1 and TRBJ1-1; D remains ambiguous. CDR1 is SQVTM and CDR2 is ANQGSEA in the germline V gene. The CDR3 contains 11 residues.

V is TRBV7-2 and J is TRBJ1-2, with TRBD1 matching over 11 bases. The CDR3 consists of 14 residues. Germline lookup yields CDR1 SGHTA and CDR2 FQGNSA. V dropped 3 bases and J dropped 4; count of bases not matched to a gene: 1. CDR3 residues: CASSFGQGAYGYTF. Here the CDR3 DNA reads TGTGCCAGCAGCTTTGGACAGGGGGCCTATGGCTACACCTTC.

The V call is TRBV6-1, the J call TRBJ1-5; a possible D gene is TRBD1 (5 bases). This CDR3 is 14 amino acids long. From germline, CDR1 is MNHNS and CDR2 SASEGT. Trimming removed 5 bases at V and 3 bases at J, with 11 bases between. CDR3 DNA: TGTGCCAGCAGTCACCGGGACCACAATCAGCCCCAGCATTTT. The encoded protein is CASSHRDHNQPQHF.

The V call is TRBV7-2, the J call TRBJ1-2, with D perhaps matching TRBD1 (5 bases). The V end was cut by 5 bases, the J end by 1 base, with 8 bases between. Germline CDR1 is SGHTA and CDR2 is FQGNSA. This CDR3 spans 13 amino acids. The CDR3 loop is CASSPDINYGYTF. In DNA, the CDR3 is TGTGCCAGCAGCCCGGACATTAACTATGGCTACACCTTC.

V gene TRBV15 combines with J gene TRBJ1-2; D call uncertain. V was trimmed by 0 bases and J by 4 bases, leaving 9 bases between them. In germline, CDR1 is LNHNV, CDR2 YYDKDF (reference sequence). The CDR3 contains 14 residues. The CDR3 is CATSRDRVRYGYTF. The CDR3 DNA sequence: TGTGCCACCAGCAGAGATCGGGTGCGCTATGGCTACACCTTC.

This chain joins TRBV11-2 and TRBJ2-7, with D possibly matching TRBD1 (6 bases). The CDR3 sequence is 15 residues long. The V end was cut by 0 bases, the J end by 4 bases, with 13 bases between. CDR1 is SGHAT and CDR2 is FQNNGV in the germline V gene. CDR3 in amino acids: CASSLDGAGVYEQYF. DNA for the CDR3: TGTGCCAGCAGCTTAGATGGGGCAGGGGTATACGAGCAGTACTTC.

The genes are TRBV2 and TRBJ1-3; 8 nucleotides match TRBD1. V shed 9 bases and J 3 bases; nucleotides not matched to a gene: 7. This CDR3 comprises 14 residues. Germline loops: CDR1 SNHLY, CDR2 FYNNEI. CDR3 sequence (DNA): TGTGCCAGTCAGGACAGGGCTTATGGAAACACCATATATTTT. It translates to CASQDRAYGNTIYF.

This clone was seen a single time. This chain uses TRBV2 with TRBJ2-5; D possibly corresponds to TRBD1 (6 bases). V was trimmed by 6 bases and J by 1 base, leaving 15 bases between them. CDR1 SNHLY and CDR2 FYNNEI come from the germline V gene. The CDR3 has 15 amino acids. The CDR3, as DNA: TGTGCCAGCAGGCAGGGGTCATATCCCCAAGAGACCCAGTACTTC. This gives the protein CASRQGSYPQETQYF.

The gene calls are TRBV29-1 and TRBJ1-3, with D uncertain. V was shortened by 7 bases and J by 2 bases, with 9 bases between the two germline ends. CDR3 length equals 12 residues. The V gene's germline CDR1 is SQVTM and CDR2 ANQGSEA. The DNA of the CDR3 is TGCAGCGCGGACGGTCCTGGAAACACCATATATTTT. Protein sequence: CSADGPGNTIYF.

The J gene is TRBJ2-1, the V gene TRBV6-5, with no clear D. The germline V and J ends were trimmed by 6 bases and 10 bases, with 10 bases remaining between them. Germline values: CDR1 MNHEY, CDR2 SVGAGI. The CDR3 consists of 11 residues. CDR3 in DNA: TGTGCCAGCAGGTCCCTGGGAGAGCAGTTCTTC. This encodes CASRSLGEQFF.